This T cell receptor beta chain was recovered during a study of neoadjuvant anti-PD-1 for oral cavity cancer. Here immunoSEQ multiplex PCR was the method, and the copy in TCRdb shows in-frame clones only, minus some. The sample comprises around 65,000 clones, 70% to 90% of which are singletons, and 2.5% to 3% rests with the top ten. Germline assignment: CDR1 WNHNN and CDR2 SYGVQD (reference sequence). This CDR3 region has 15 residues. The V and J ends lost 5 bases and 3 bases, in that order; junction bases with no gene match: 7. Time point reported: after neoadjuvant nivolumab, at surgical resection. This clone came up a few times.

The clonotype was recovered from a person aged 35 to 85 with oral cavity squamous cell carcinoma. The chain has TRBV10-1 and TRBJ1-1, with 9 nucleotides matching TRBD1. The source material was PBMCs, sampled after nivolumab (anti-PD-1) treatment. The DNA for the CDR3 is TGCGCCAGCAGTCCGGGACAGGGCTCGTACACTGAAGCTTTCTTT. It specifies CASSPGQGSYTEAFF.